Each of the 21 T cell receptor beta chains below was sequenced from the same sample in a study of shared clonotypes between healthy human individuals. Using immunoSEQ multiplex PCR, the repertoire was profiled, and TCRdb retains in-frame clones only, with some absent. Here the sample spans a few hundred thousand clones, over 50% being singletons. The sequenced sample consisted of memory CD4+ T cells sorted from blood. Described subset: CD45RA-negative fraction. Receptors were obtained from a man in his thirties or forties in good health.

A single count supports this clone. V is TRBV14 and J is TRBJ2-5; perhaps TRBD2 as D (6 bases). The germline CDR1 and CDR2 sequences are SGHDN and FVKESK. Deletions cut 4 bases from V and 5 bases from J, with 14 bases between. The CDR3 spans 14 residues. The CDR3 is CASSPWEAMETQYF. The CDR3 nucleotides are TGTGCCAGCAGCCCCTGGGAGGCCATGGAGACCCAGTACTTC.

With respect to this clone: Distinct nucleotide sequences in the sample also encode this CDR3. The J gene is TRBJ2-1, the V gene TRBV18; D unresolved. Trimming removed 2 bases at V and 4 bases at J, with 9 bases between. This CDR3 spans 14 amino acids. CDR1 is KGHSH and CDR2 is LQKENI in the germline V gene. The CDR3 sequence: CASSPKHSYNEQFF. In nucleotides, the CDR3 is TGTGCCAGCTCACCAAAACACTCGTACAATGAGCAGTTCTTC.

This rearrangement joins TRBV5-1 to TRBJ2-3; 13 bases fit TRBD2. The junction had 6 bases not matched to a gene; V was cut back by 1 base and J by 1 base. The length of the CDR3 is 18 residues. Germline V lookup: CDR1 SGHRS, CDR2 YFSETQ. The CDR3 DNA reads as TGCGCCAGCAGCTTGTCTCGACTAGCGGGAGGCGGCACAGATACGCAGTATTTT. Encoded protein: CASSLSRLAGGGTDTQYF.

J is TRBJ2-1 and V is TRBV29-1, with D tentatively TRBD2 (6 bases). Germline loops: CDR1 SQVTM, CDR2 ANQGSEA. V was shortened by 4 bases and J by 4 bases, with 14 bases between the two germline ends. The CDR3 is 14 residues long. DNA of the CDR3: TGCAGCGTTGGCTGGGACTGGAATTACAATGAGCAGTTCTTC. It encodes CSVGWDWNYNEQFF.

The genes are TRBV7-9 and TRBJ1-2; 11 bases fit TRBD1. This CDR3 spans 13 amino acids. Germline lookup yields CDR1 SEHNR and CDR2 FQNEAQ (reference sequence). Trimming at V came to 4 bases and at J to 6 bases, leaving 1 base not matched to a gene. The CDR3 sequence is CASSWTGGHGYTF. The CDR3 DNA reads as TGTGCCAGCAGCTGGACAGGGGGCCATGGCTACACCTTC. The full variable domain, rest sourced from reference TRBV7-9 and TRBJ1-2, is DTGVSQNPRHKITKRGQNVTFRCDPISEHNRLYWYRQTLGQGPEFLTYFQNEAQLEKSRLLSDRFSAERPKGSFSTLEIQRTEQGDSAMYLCASSWTGGHGYTFGSGTRLTVV.

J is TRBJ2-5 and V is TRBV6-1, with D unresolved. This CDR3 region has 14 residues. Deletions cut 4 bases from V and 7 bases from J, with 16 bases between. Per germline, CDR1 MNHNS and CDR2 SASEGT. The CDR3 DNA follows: TGTGCCAGCAGTGCCCTTGGGTCCCCTGGGACCCAGTACTTC. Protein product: CASSALGSPGTQYF.

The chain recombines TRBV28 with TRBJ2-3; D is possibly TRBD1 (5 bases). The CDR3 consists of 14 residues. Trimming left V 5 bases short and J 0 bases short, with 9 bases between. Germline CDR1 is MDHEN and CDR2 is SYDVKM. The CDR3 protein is CASSRQISTDTQYF. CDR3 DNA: TGTGCCAGCAGTAGACAGATTAGCACAGATACGCAGTATTTT.

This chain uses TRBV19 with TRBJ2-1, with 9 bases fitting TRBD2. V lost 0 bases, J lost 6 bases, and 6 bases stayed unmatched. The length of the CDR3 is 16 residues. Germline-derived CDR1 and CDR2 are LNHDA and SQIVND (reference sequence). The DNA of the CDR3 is TGTGCCAGTAGTATAGATAGACTAGCGGATCTCAATGAGCAGTTCTTC. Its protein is CASSIDRLADLNEQFF.

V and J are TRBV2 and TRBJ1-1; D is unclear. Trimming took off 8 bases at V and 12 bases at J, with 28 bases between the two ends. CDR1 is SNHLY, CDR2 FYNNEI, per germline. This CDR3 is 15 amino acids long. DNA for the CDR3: TGTGCCAGCCGAGCGGGTTGGGCGACGAACACTGGGTCTTTCTTT. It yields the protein CASRAGWATNTGSFF.

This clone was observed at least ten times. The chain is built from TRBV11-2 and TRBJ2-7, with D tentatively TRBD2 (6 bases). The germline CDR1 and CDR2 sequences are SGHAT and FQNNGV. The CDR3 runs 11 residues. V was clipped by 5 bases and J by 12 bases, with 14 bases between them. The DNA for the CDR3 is TGTGCCAGCAGCCTGAAGGACGGGAGGTACTTC. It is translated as CASSLKDGRYF.

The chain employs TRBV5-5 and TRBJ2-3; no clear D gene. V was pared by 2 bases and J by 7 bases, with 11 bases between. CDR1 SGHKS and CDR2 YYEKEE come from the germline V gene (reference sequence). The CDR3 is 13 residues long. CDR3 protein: CASSLLQTNTQYF. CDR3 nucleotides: TGTGCCAGCAGCTTACTCCAGACAAATACGCAGTATTTT.

The CDR3 DNA reads TGTGCCAGCAGCCTCAGGGGGCGGACAGATACGCAGTATTTT. Its protein is CASSLRGRTDTQYF. V and J are TRBV27 and TRBJ2-3; 8 bases are a match to TRBD1. V shed 6 bases, J shed 3 bases, and the junction held 5 bases outside the gene matches. The CDR3 covers 14 residues. Germline values: CDR1 MNHEY, CDR2 SMNVEV (reference sequence).

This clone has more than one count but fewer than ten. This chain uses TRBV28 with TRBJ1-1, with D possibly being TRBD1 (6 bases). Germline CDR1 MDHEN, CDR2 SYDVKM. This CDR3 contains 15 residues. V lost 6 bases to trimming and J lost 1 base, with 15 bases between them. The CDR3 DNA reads TGTGCCAGCAGGGAAATGACAGGCGGGAACACTGAAGCTTTCTTT. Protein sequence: CASREMTGGNTEAFF.

CDR3: CASSVDLASSYEQYF. CDR3 DNA sequence: TGTGCCAGCAGCGTCGATCTAGCGAGCTCCTACGAGCAGTACTTC. The J gene is TRBJ2-7, the V gene TRBV9; D is possibly TRBD2 (6 bases). CDR3 length equals 15 residues. CDR1 is SGDLS and CDR2 is YYNGEE in the germline V gene. V was shortened by 2 bases and J by 0 bases, with 12 bases between the two germline ends.

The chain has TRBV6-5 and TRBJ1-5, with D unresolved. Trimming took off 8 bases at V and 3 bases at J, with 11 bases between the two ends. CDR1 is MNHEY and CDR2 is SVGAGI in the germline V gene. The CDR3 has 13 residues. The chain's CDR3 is CASQITFNQPQHF. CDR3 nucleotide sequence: TGTGCCAGCCAGATTACCTTCAATCAGCCCCAGCATTTT.

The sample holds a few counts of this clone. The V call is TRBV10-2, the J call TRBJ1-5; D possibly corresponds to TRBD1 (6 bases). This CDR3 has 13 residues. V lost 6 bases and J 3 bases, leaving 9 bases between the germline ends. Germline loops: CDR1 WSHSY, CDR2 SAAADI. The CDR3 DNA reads TGCGCCAGCAGCACAGGGCCCAATCAGCCCCAGCATTTT. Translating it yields CASSTGPNQPQHF.

As DNA, the CDR3 is TGTGCCAGCTCACCGAAACAGGGTCCAAACTATGGCTACACCTTC. It is translated as CASSPKQGPNYGYTF. This chain joins TRBV18 and TRBJ1-2; the D gene is possibly TRBD1 (6 bases). The CDR3 length is 15 residues. Trimming stripped 3 bases from V and 2 bases from J, with 13 bases between. From germline, CDR1 is KGHSH and CDR2 LQKENI.

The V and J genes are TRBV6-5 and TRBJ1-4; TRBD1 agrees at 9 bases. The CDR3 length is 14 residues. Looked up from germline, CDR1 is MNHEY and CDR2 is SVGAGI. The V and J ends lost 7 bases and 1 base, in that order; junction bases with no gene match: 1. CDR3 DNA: TGTGCCAGCAAGACAGGGGGAACTAATGAAAAACTGTTTTTT. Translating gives CASKTGGTNEKLFF.

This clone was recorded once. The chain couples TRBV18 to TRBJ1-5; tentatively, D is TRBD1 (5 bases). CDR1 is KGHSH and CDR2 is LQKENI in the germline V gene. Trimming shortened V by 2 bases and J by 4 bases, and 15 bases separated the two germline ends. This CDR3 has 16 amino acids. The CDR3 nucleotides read TGTGCCAGCTCACCAGATTCCGGACAAATAAATCAGCCCCAGCATTTT. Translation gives CASSPDSGQINQPQHF.

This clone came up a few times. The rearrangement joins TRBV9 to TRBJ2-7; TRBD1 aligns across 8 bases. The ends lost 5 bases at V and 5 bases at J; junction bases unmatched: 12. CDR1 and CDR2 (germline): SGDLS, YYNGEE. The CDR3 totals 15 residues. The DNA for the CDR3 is TGTGCCAGCAGTGGACAGGGAAATTCTGAGGACGAGCAGTACTTC. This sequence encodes CASSGQGNSEDEQYF.

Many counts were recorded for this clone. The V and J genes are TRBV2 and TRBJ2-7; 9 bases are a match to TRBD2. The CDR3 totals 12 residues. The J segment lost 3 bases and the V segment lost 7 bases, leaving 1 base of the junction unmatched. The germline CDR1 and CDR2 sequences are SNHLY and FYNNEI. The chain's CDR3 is CASKREDYEQYF. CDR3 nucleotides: TGTGCCAGCAAGCGGGAGGACTACGAGCAGTACTTC.